The entry that follows covers one T cell receptor beta chain sequence. This sample is part of a study of control samples from healthy donors and cancer patients. The CDR3 has 15 amino acids. V was cut by 2 bases and J by 4 bases, with 14 bases left in between. Looked up from germline, CDR1 is SGHTA and CDR2 is FQGTGA. Generated by immunoSEQ multiplex PCR, the TCRdb table keeps only in-frame clones and is missing some. The sample lists approximately 50,000 clones, roughly nine tenths occurring once. Sequencing was carried out using PBMCs. The chain is built from TRBV7-3 and TRBJ1-1, with D tentatively TRBD1 (5 bases). The TCR sequence derives from a man in his fifties or sixties with head and neck cancer. The CDR3 region is CASSLLGQGSTEAFF. The CDR3 DNA is TGTGCCAGCAGCTTACTGGGGCAGGGTTCCACTGAAGCTTTCTTT.